This T cell receptor (beta chain) is from a study of blood T cell repertoires in COVID-19. Study as a whole: The study drew acute and convalescent COVID-19 samples from the United States, Italy and Spain. From T cells, B-cell-depleted T cells, or PBMCs came the material, which was cDNA or gDNA.

As handled by the study authors: Estimates of nucleated cell counts were drawn from the amplification of reference gene primers. TCRdb's copy holds only in-frame clones and misses some; the assay was immunoSEQ multiplex PCR. V, J and clone size were drawn from that table, and D and trimming were deduced from the DNA. This sample has over 90,000 clones, with about nine tenths found just once. The J segment lost 3 bases and the V segment lost 6 bases, leaving 2 bases of the junction unmatched. The CDR3 is 13 amino acids. Germline V gives CDR1 LNHDA, CDR2 SQIVND (reference sequence). The sample was peripheral blood. The chain recombines TRBV19 with TRBJ2-7; 10 bases are a match to TRBD2. The clonotype originates from a man aged 50-60 years with acute or convalescent COVID-19. The CDR3 DNA follows: TGTGCCAGTAGCACTAGCGGGAACTACGAGCAGTACTTC. Translation gives CASSTSGNYEQYF.